This entry features one T cell receptor beta chain sequence. What it binds is not known. The sample comes from a study of blood T cells in healthy people across ages. Trimming left V 0 bases short and J 2 bases short, with 12 bases between. CDR3 length equals 15 residues. CDR1 is DFQATT, CDR2 SNEGSKA, per germline (reference sequence). The study's findings and limits: Nothing was known about donor CMV status, and this possibly confounded expanded clonotype changes. It was found that TCR beta diversity correlated strongly with the percentage of naive T cells.

A second roughly 6 to 12 cycle PCR used barcoded and J-beta primers. TCRdb redid the calling of the 5' RACE reads with MiXCR, one entry per CDR3 protein. The data contain approximately 1,700,000 distinct CDR3 sequences, roughly 43% of them singletons. Every donor provided 7.5 to 10 milliliters of peripheral blood. The amount of total RNA extracted per sample was at least 5.5 micrograms. The source material was blood. This sequence joins TRBV20-1 and TRBJ2-3; possible D gene TRBD2, 5 bases. This clonotype was obtained from a human donor in good health. The CDR3 DNA sequence: TGCAGTGCTAGAGATTCGAGGGATATCACAGATACGCAGTATTTT. Encoded protein: CSARDSRDITDTQYF.